This T cell receptor (beta chain) was obtained from a study of T cells after yellow fever vaccination. General study points: Post-booster samples contained most primary-vaccination clones (just under 98% CD4, about 90% CD8).

Of note for this clonotype: Its antigen is currently unknown.

Germline assignment: CDR1 SGHTA and CDR2 FQGNSA. The CDR3 consists of 13 residues. V lost 2 bases, J lost 11 bases, and 12 bases lay in between. One entry per CDR3 protein results from TCRdb running MiXCR on the 5' RACE reads. The sample holds hundreds of thousands of distinct CDR3 sequences, about 12% seen once. This specimen was PBMCs, taken on the day of the yellow fever booster vaccination. This clonotype originated in a man under 40 who received the YFV17D yellow fever vaccine. J is TRBJ1-4 and V is TRBV7-2; no firm D call. The CDR3 loop reads CASSLLGRDKLFF. In DNA, the CDR3 is TGTGCCAGCAGCTTATTAGGTCGCGACAAACTGTTTTTT.